These T cell receptor beta chains were read from a single sample in a study of blood T cell repertoires in COVID-19. The repertoire was sequenced with immunoSEQ multiplex PCR; TCRdb's copy has only in-frame clones and lacks some. The sample lists approximately 220,000 clones; roughly 83% were seen once. Material for sequencing was PBMCs or T cells enriched from blood (not recorded which). These receptors came from a woman between 40 and 55 years old with acute COVID-19. CDR3s leave out the opening cysteine and the closing phenylalanine or tryptophan. Fields, in order: V gene, CDR3 protein.

TRBV2 | ASSGQSDYGYT
TRBV5-4 | ASSFGLAGPENIQY
TRBV12-3/TRBV12-4 | ATQDTTNEKLF
TRBV21-1 | ASSKLDSSKGYT
TRBV6-2/TRBV6-3 | ASSSYNHGNQPQH
TRBV3-1/TRBV3-2 | ASSEGTSGRSVIYEQY
TRBV7-7 | ASSLASGTGGGRVTGELF
TRBV4-1 | ASSQDTTRGQAAKNIQY
TRBV9 | ASTASGSSYNEQF
TRBV7-6 | ASSLVYTDTQY
TRBV7-2 | ASSLGGSPSYEQY
TRBV28 | ASSRLARISNQPQH
TRBV9 | ASSVAATGSYEQY
TRBV18 | ASSPRDRGPGNTIY
TRBV28 | ASSFAGGDQPQH
TRBV24-1 | ATSEPPGGGGYT
TRBV9 | ASSVLAGGSYNEQF
TRBV27 | ASSLIALSNTGELF
TRBV3-1/TRBV3-2 | ASRRGSNADTQY
TRBV7-3 | ARTDRRNQPQH
TRBV7-9 | ASSPRTQNSNQPQH
TRBV30 | AAATGQGSGYT
TRBV5-1 | ASSPTAGGYNEQF
TRBV7-6 | ASSLLQGANVLT
TRBV7-9 | ASSLTGDEGEQY
TRBV27 | ASSLRGAIYEQY
TRBV5-4 | ASSRGGEPQAF
TRBV11-2 | ASSLDREREQY
TRBV5-1 | ASSLAGVPGELF
TRBV3-1/TRBV3-2 | ASSQAGGYGYT
TRBV11-2 | ASSPNSDRRAF
TRBV21-1 | ASSPKVQTGNYGYT
TRBV28 | ASSLLGTRNTDTQY
TRBV11-2 | ASRGRLANEKLF
TRBV10-1 | ASSAIGAGELF
TRBV9 | ASSPRQGYTEAF
TRBV7-8 | ASSPSGGQASGNTIY
TRBV16 | ASRPLGAGGYT
TRBV5-5 | ASSLAAGGGYEQY
TRBV19 | ASSAPGQGAYEQY
TRBV27 | ASSPRGYGDSLY
TRBV12-3/TRBV12-4 | ASTLTGGTEAF
TRBV7-9 | ASSLTGTGIQKLF